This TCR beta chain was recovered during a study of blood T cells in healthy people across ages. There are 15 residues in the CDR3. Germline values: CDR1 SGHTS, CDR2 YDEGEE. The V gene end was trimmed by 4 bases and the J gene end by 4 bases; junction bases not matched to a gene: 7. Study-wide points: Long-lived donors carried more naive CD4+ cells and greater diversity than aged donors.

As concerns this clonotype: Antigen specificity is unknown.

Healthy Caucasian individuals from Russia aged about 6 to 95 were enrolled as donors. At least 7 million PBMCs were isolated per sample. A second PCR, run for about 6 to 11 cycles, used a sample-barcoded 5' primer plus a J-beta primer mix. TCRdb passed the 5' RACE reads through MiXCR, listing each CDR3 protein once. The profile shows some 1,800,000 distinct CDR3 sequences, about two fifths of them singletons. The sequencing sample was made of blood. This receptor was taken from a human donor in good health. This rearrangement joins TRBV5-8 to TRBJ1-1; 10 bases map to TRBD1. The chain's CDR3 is CASSPGTGVTTEAFF. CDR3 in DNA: TGTGCCAGCAGCCCAGGGACAGGGGTTACCACTGAAGCTTTCTTT. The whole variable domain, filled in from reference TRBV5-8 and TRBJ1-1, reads EAGVTQSPTHLIKTRGQQATLRCSPISGHTSVYWYQQALGLGLQFLLWYDEGEERNRGNFPPRFSGRQFPNYSSELNVNALELEDSALYLCASSPGTGVTTEAFFGQGTRLTVV.